These 14 T cell receptor delta chains were all obtained from the same sample, sequenced in a study of gamma-delta T cells after stem cell transplantation. TCRdb re-called the RT-PCR reads using CATT. Found here are about 1,500 delta-chain clones, 1.5% to 2% of them singletons; the top ten hold approximately 44%. Material for sequencing was gamma-delta T cells. Receptors originate from a human donor. It is not recorded whose cells these are; they may come from a transplant donor.

By its share, this clone is large (0.1 to 1%). Other DNA sequences in the sample encode the same CDR3. This rearrangement joins TRDV2 to TRDJ1; TRDD3 agrees at 12 bases. CDR1 and CDR2 (germline): GEAIGNYY, EKD. The CDR3 covers 19 residues. V lost 3 bases to trimming and J lost 2 bases; unmatched junction nucleotides: 15. Here the CDR3 reads CACDGLLGDTPTTTDKLIF. CDR3 DNA: TGTGCCTGTGACGGATTACTGGGGGATACTCCCACAACTACCGATAAACTCATCTTT.

About this clone: The protein TCRdb lists belongs to a much larger clone and differs from this DNA's translation at residue 16, which points to a read error; the protein shown is made from the DNA. The rearrangement joins TRDV2 to TRDJ1; weak D call: TRDD3 (6 bases). Germline CDR1 GEAIGNYY, CDR2 EKD. The CDR3 extends over 19 amino acids. This CDR3 is CACEALRSGGPSITDRLIF. The CDR3 nucleotides read TGTGCCTGTGAAGCCCTACGAAGCGGGGGACCCTCGATAACCGATAGACTCATCTTT.

Notes on this clone: A read error is likely here: a far larger clone is one base away. The sample has other DNA sequences that encode this CDR3 too. The CDR3 loop is CACDTGAVGLPTIPGGWGADKLIF. CDR3 bases: TGTGCCTGTGACACCGGAGCGGTTGGCCTCCCTACGATACCCGGAGGATGGGGGGCCGATAAACTCATCTTT. The rearrangement joins TRDV2 to TRDJ1; D is possibly TRDD3 (6 bases). Germline values: CDR1 GEAIGNYY, CDR2 EKD. The CDR3 is 24 amino acids. V lost 0 bases and J 3 bases, leaving 40 bases between the germline ends.

This clone ranks as large. This sample includes further DNA sequences coding for the same CDR3. The chain has TRDV2 and TRDJ1, with TRDD3 matching over 7 bases. Unmatched junction bases numbered 16, after V lost 7 bases and J lost 0 bases. The CDR3 extends over 17 amino acids. Germline V gene lookup returns CDR1 GEAIGNYY and CDR2 EKD. CDR3 nucleotides: TGTGCCTGCTCTAGCATGGGGGAACCCTCGTACACCGATAAACTCATCTTT. Translated, it gives CACSSMGEPSYTDKLIF.

This clone is termed medium-sized. A far larger clone is a single base away, which makes a read error likely. This sample also contains other DNA sequences that code for the same CDR3. CDR3 in amino acids: CALGLLPVLGDLDKLIF. The CDR3 coding sequence is TGCGCTCTTGGCCTCCTTCCCGTACTGGGGGACCTCGATAAACTCATCTTT. The chain employs TRDV1 and TRDJ1; 9 bases align to TRDD3. The germline gives CDR1 TSWWSYY, CDR2 QGS. CDR3 length: 17 amino acids.

About this clone: TCRdb attributes to this sequence the protein of a much larger clone, which differs from the DNA translation at residue 15; a read error is likely, and the protein displayed is translated from the DNA. Written as DNA, the CDR3 is TGTGCCTGTGACACCGTGGGGGAGACCTGGGACACCCGACAGACGTTTTTC. This translates into CACDTVGETWDTRQTFF. The chain combines TRDV2 with TRDJ3; 7 bases match TRDD3. The length of the CDR3 is 17 residues. Germline V gives CDR1 GEAIGNYY, CDR2 EKD.

This clone was observed a handful of times. This sequence is one base from a far larger clone and is likely a read error. The sample carries other DNA sequences with the same CDR3. The rearrangement links TRDV1 to TRDJ2, with 8 bases identical to TRDD3. CDR1 and CDR2 from the germline V gene are TSWWSYY and QGS. V trimming: 5 bases; J trimming: 7 bases; junction bases outside the gene matches: 30. This CDR3 spans 22 amino acids. CDR3 loop: CALGNSVWGYGYWGVGEAQLFF. As DNA, the CDR3 is TGTGCTCTTGGGAACAGTGTCTGGGGCTACGGTTACTGGGGGGTTGGGGAAGCACAACTCTTCTTT.

In its sample, this clone is large. Other nucleotide sequences from this sample produce the same CDR3. V is TRDV3 and J is TRDJ1; D is ambiguous. The CDR3 totals 12 residues. V lost 4 bases, J lost 0 bases, and 9 bases lay in between. Germline-derived CDR1 and CDR2 are TVYSNPD and GDNSRS (reference sequence). CDR3 coding DNA: TGTGCCTCCCGATCGTACACCGATAAACTCATCTTT. Protein product: CASRSYTDKLIF.

This clone turned up a few times. With only one base between it and a far larger clone, this is likely a read error. V gene TRDV1 combines with J gene TRDJ1; 9 bases line up with TRDD3. Germline CDR1 TSWWSYY, CDR2 QGS. The CDR3 length is 24 residues. Trimming removed 2 bases from V and 0 bases from J; junction bases left unmatched: 28. CDR3 amino acids: CALGERRSSRSFPTGGKYTDKLIF. In nucleotides, the CDR3 is TGTGCTCTTGGGGAAAGGCGTTCCTCACGGTCCTTCCCTACTGGGGGAAAGTACACCGATAAACTCATCTTT.

This clone was seen a handful of times. The protein that TCRdb holds for this DNA derives from a much larger clone and differs from the translated DNA at residue 3, which likely indicates a read error; the protein shown here is translated from the DNA. The gene calls are TRDV2 and TRDJ1; tentative D call: TRDD3 (6 bases). CDR1 GEAIGNYY and CDR2 EKD come from the germline V gene. The CDR3 extends over 18 amino acids. The CDR3 sequence is CARDTVEGIAGATDKLIF. The CDR3, as DNA: TGTGCCCGTGACACTGTGGAAGGGATAGCGGGGGCCACCGATAAACTCATCTTT.

By sample share, this clone is large. The sample has other DNA sequences that encode this CDR3 too. V is TRDV1 and J is TRDJ1; 9 bases fit TRDD3. J lost 8 bases, V lost 1 base, and 8 bases had no gene match. CDR1 and CDR2 (germline): TSWWSYY, QGS. The CDR3 has 15 residues. The CDR3 sequence: CALGEPPGDTKKLIF. The DNA of the CDR3 is TGTGCTCTTGGGGAACCACCGGGGGATACCAAGAAACTCATCTTT.

Note on this clone: TCRdb's protein for this DNA is that of a much larger clone and differs from the translation at residue 8, likely a read error; the protein shown is the DNA translation. The chain employs TRDV2 and TRDJ1; TRDD3 might be the D (6 bases). Germline CDR1 reads GEAIGNYY; CDR2 reads EKD. Trimming took 1 base from V and 0 from J, leaving 17 bases between them. The CDR3 loop spans 17 amino acids. In nucleotides, the CDR3 is TGTGCCTGTGACACGGTGGGGATGCAGGGGGACACCGATAAACTCATCTTT. Its protein is CACDTVGMQGDTDKLIF.

V is TRDV1 and J is TRDJ1; 13 nucleotides line up with TRDD3. Per the germline V gene, CDR1 is TSWWSYY and CDR2 is QGS. The J segment lost 4 bases and the V segment lost 2 bases, leaving 22 bases of the junction unmatched. CDR3 length: 22 amino acids. The CDR3 reads CALGEIISYSSSTGGYVDKLIF. The CDR3 DNA is TGTGCTCTTGGGGAAATAATTTCCTACTCATCGAGTACTGGGGGATACGTCGATAAACTCATCTTT.

This sequence joins TRDV2 and TRDJ1, with 9 positions matching TRDD3. Trimming at V came to 1 base and at J to 6 bases, leaving 26 bases not matched to a gene. Germline CDR1 GEAIGNYY, CDR2 EKD. This CDR3 comprises 21 residues. The CDR3 DNA reads as TGTGCCTGTGACACGAATAGTTTCCTACCCTGGGGGATCCGACGTGAGTATAAACTCATCTTT. This encodes CACDTNSFLPWGIRREYKLIF.